This TCR beta chain stems from a study of CD8+CD57+ T cells in acquired aplastic anemia. This clonotype was seen a few times. Profiling that covered TCR beta VDJ and CDR3 relied on genomic DNA as its template. MiXCR was run by TCRdb on the reads, yielding one entry per CDR3 protein. The sample records approximately 200,000 distinct CDR3 sequences, 64% being singletons. The V gene end was trimmed by 3 bases and the J gene end by 6 bases; junction bases not matched to a gene: 3. This CDR3 region has 13 residues. CDR1 is DFQATT, CDR2 SNEGSKA, per germline (reference sequence). The chain combines TRBV20-1 with TRBJ2-5; 11 bases match TRBD2. The receptor was isolated from a human donor with severe aplastic anemia or a healthy control (not recorded which). Specimen: sorted CD4+, CD8+, or CD8+CD57+ T cells (not recorded which) from PBMCs. The CDR3 loop is CSARTSGAKTQYF. The CDR3 DNA follows: TGCAGTGCTAGGACTAGCGGGGCCAAGACCCAGTACTTC.